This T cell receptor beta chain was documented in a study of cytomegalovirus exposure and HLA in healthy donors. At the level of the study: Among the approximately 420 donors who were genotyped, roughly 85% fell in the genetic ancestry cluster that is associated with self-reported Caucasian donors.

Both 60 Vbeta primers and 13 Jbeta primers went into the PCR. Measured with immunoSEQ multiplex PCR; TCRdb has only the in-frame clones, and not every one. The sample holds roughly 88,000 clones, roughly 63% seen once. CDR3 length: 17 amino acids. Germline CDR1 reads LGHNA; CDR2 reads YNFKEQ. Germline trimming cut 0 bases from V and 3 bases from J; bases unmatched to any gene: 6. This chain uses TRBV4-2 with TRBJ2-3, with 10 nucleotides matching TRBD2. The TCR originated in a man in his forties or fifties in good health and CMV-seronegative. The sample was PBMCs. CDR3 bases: TGTGCCAGCAGCCAAGATCAGAGCGGGAGGGAGACAGATACGCAGTATTTT. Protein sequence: CASSQDQSGRETDTQYF.